The T cell receptor beta chain under discussion was sequenced for a study of T cells in Graves' hyperthyroidism and ophthalmopathy. Overall study results and limits: Blood also contained most expanded thyroid clonotypes above 0.001.

Patients were excluded because of uncontrolled infection, other autoimmune disease, pregnancy or lactation. This clonotype was found many times. Its antigen is not known. The TCR beta CDR3 regions underwent amplification using RNA transcripts as the source. A set of HTBI primers served as the primers for a first-round RT-PCR of the TCR CDR3. TCRdb recomputed calls from the multiplex PCR reads with MiXCR, one row per CDR3 protein. In the table there are some 490,000 distinct CDR3 sequences, around 15% of which are singletons. The sequence came from a woman aged 25-40 years with Graves' ophthalmopathy. The sequenced sample was blood.

For the CDR3, the DNA is TGCAGTGCTAGGGGGATTGGGGGCTACACCTTC. Protein product: CSARGIGGYTF. V and J are TRBV20-1 and TRBJ1-2; unclear D gene. Germline CDR1 DFQATT, CDR2 SNEGSKA (reference sequence). CDR3 length: 11 residues. V lost 3 bases, J lost 8 bases, and 10 bases lay in between.